This TCR beta chain was captured in a study of Graves' ophthalmopathy and Graves' hyperthyroidism (dated by TCRdb to 2017 to 2018). About the investigation overall: Peripheral blood samples were taken at the time of initial diagnosis, before any treatment was given. The study used signatures of the TCR beta repertoire to tell Graves' ophthalmopathy apart from Graves' hyperthyroidism and to predict which patients would progress to ophthalmopathy. In total, around 140 blood samples were TCR-sequenced: approximately 40 ophthalmopathy, about 75 hyperthyroidism and roughly 17 hyperthyroidism-to-ophthalmopathy patients. A discovery set of about a hundred patients (roughly 43 ophthalmopathy, about 55 stable hyperthyroidism) was enrolled to explore V-J signatures distinguishing ophthalmopathy from hyperthyroidism. An independent validation cohort was composed of some 18 hyperthyroidism patients and more than 15 patients who later progressed from hyperthyroidism to ophthalmopathy. T-cell repertoires of thyroid tissue and blood were compared in several hyperthyroidism patients. Following sampling, methimazole starting at 30 mg daily was administered to hyperthyroidism patients, and high-dose intravenous methylprednisolone was administered to ophthalmopathy patients. For training and testing, the roughly 93 patients in the discovery cohort were randomly divided in a 7:3 ratio. The paper's findings and limits, for the study overall: In validation, the model predicted ophthalmopathy progression with 55% to 71% sensitivity and approximately 75% specificity; around twelve predicted patients were CT-confirmed with GO in a median of around 6 months. In cross-validation, the 13-signature model distinguished ophthalmopathy from stable hyperthyroidism with 85% to 90% sensitivity and 81.08% specificity, and in the test set the corresponding values were 80% and 75%. Most expanded thyroid clonotypes with a frequency above 0.001 also appeared in blood, which suggests that blood repertoires may reflect the immune response in the thyroid. Sample size was not predetermined statistically, and investigators were not blinded to group allocation.

The ophthalmopathy patients had moderately to severely active disease, with a Clinical Activity Score of 3 or higher, a NOSPECS grade of 4 or higher, and a disease duration of less than 3 months. Patients were excluded if they had other autoimmune diseases, uncontrolled infections, pregnancy or lactation. Clinical symptoms, serum thyroxine, TRAb, thyroid ultrasound and orbital computed tomography formed the basis of the diagnosis. PBMCs were isolated from 8 to 10 ml of fresh peripheral blood by Ficoll-Paque density gradient centrifugation. Total RNA was extracted with Trizol reagent and quality-checked on an Agilent 2100 Bioanalyzer. Comment on this clonotype: What this receptor recognizes is not known. The sample holds no much larger clone one base away, and base qualities are not on file.

The CDR3 contains 14 residues, cysteine and phenylalanine counted. This entry keeps only the CDR3 DNA: 42 bases, framed from base 1. V lost 3 bases and J lost 3 bases; the stretch between them is 11 bases long. Reading the germline V gene gives CDR1 KGHDR and CDR2 SFDVKD. TCR beta CDR3 regions were amplified from RNA transcripts for repertoire sequencing. The first round of RT-PCR was done with HTBI primers and the Qiagen OneStep RT-PCR kit, and was followed by a second round of multiplex PCR, then size selection and purification. Libraries were sequenced on an Illumina HiSeq2000 using paired-end 100 bp reads. The study's processing was this. SOAPnuke was used to process the reads, throwing out any read that had adapters, had uncalled bases, had a mean Phred below 15, or lacked an exact constant-primer or identifier match. High-quality paired reads were merged with COPE v1.2.5. Unique nucleotide sequences were defined as clonotypes and aligned to IMGT TRB V, D and J references using MiTCR v1.1. The analysis was limited to V-J combinations with a frequency above 0.0001, which together covered just over 98% of the repertoires. A TCR clonal expansion and chaos score per V-J combination was defined as the ratio of F50 clonal expansion to chaos observed in the TCRdist matrix. Welch's t-statistics and random forest were used to reduce the features to 13 V-J combinations, which were then used as input to a naive Bayes classifier. The Morisita-Horn index was used to measure how similar the thyroid and blood repertoires were. The public reads were reprocessed in TCRdb via fastp at Q25 and MiXCR, keeping in-frame beta chains. Every entry covers one CDR3 protein and lists the most common genes and DNA from its rows. TCRdb's processing, not the authors' own work, is the source of the V and J calls. The table for this sample lists roughly 230,000 distinct CDR3 sequences; around a fifth of them were counted only once. Together, the top ten hold about 40% of the sample.

The V gene is TRBV24-1 and the J gene is TRBJ2-7; the D region possibly corresponds to TRBD1 (6 bases align). This receptor was obtained from a woman between 45 and 60 years old with Graves' ophthalmopathy. Donor details come from another sample of the same person, matched by shared clones. Sequencing was carried out using peripheral blood. The nucleotide sequence is given as TGTGCCACCAGTGATGGCAGGGGTAGCTACGAGCAGTACTTC. This encodes CATSDGRGSYEQYF.